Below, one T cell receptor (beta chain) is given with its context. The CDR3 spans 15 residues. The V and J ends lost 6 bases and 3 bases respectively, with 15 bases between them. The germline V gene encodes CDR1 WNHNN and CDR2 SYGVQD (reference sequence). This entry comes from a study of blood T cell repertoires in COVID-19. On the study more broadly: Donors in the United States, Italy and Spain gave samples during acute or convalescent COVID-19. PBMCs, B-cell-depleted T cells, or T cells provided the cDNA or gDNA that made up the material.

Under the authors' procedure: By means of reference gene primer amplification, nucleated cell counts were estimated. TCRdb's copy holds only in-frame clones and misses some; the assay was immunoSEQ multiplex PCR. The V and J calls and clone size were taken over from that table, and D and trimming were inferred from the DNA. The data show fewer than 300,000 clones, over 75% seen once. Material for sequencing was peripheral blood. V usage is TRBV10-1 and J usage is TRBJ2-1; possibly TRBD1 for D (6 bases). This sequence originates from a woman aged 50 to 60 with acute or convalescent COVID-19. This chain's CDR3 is CASRLTGMVYNEQFF. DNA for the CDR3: TGCGCCAGCAGGCTTACAGGGATGGTCTACAATGAGCAGTTCTTC.